This passage covers 9 T cell receptor beta chains from one sample sequenced in a study of blood T cell repertoires in COVID-19 (dated by TCRdb to 2018 to 2021). The library was built by means of the immunoSEQ multiplex PCR assay. TCRdb provides this immuneACCESS table in a form limited to in-frame rearrangements. Some clones are lacking; in checked studies, under half of them reflect an unresolved V gene, and why the rest are absent is not known. In this sample the table shows 90,000 or so clones, over 80% of which occur a single time. About 1.8% of the sample belongs to the ten largest clones. The specimen was peripheral blood. These TCRs come from a human donor with active COVID-19. The donor label of this sample is uncertain.

This clone was seen once. CDR3 DNA: TGTGCCAGCAGTGAATGGTTGGCGGGGGAGTACCAAGAGACCCAGTACTTC. Translation: CASSEWLAGEYQETQYF. This chain connects TRBV2 to TRBJ2-5; 7 bases agree with TRBD2. Germline V gene sequence: CDR1 SNHLY, CDR2 FYNNEI. CDR3 length equals 17 residues. V shed 2 bases, J shed 0 bases, and the junction held 9 bases outside the gene matches.

This chain uses TRBV14 with TRBJ2-1; D is perhaps TRBD2 (5 bases). Trimming took off 0 bases at V and 6 bases at J, with 12 bases between the two ends. Germline V gene sequence: CDR1 SGHDN, CDR2 FVKESK. CDR3 length: 15 amino acids. CDR3: CASSQEPHAGNEQFF. CDR3 nucleotides: TGTGCCAGCAGCCAAGAGCCGCACGCGGGCAATGAGCAGTTCTTC. Variable domain in full (rest from reference TRBV14 and TRBJ2-1): EAGVTQFPSHSVIEKGQTVTLRCDPISGHDNLYWYRRVMGKEIKFLLHFVKESKQDESGMPNNRFLAERTGGTYSTLKVQPAELEDSGVYFCASSQEPHAGNEQFFGPGTRLTVL.

This clone was detected ten times or more. This sequence joins TRBV7-9 and TRBJ1-5; 9 positions match TRBD1. Germline V CDR1 and CDR2: SEHNR, FQNEAQ (reference sequence). This CDR3 spans 18 amino acids. Trimming cost V 5 bases and J 0 bases; bases outside gene matches: 11. DNA of the CDR3: TGTGCCAGCAGCCCCCCCGGGACAGGGACCTATAGCAATCAGCCCCAGCATTTT. Translated: CASSPPGTGTYSNQPQHF.

The chain has TRBV15 and TRBJ1-6; D may be TRBD1 (5 bases). The germline V gene has CDR1 LNHNV and CDR2 YYDKDF (reference sequence). The CDR3 is 13 residues long. The V and J ends lost 5 bases and 10 bases respectively, with 12 bases between them. In nucleotides, the CDR3 is TGTGCCACCAGCCTTTGGGGGGACTCACCCCTCCACTTT. This encodes CATSLWGDSPLHF.

This rearrangement joins TRBV2 to TRBJ1-5; 7 bases line up with TRBD1. The CDR3 contains 16 residues. Germline V CDR1 and CDR2: SNHLY, FYNNEI. Unmatched junction bases numbered 7, after V lost 5 bases and J lost 0 bases. The DNA of the CDR3 is TGTGCCAGCAGTTCGGACAGGCCTTATAGCAATCAGCCCCAGCATTTT. It yields the protein CASSSDRPYSNQPQHF.

The J gene is TRBJ2-1, the V gene TRBV14, with D perhaps matching TRBD2 (6 bases). The CDR3 sequence is 13 residues long. Germline CDR1 reads SGHDN; CDR2 reads FVKESK. Between the trimmed V and J ends, which lost 4 bases and 10 bases, there was a span of 14 bases. CDR3 bases: TGTGCCAGCAGCCGGGGGGACCGGATGGAGCAGTTCTTC. Its protein product is CASSRGDRMEQFF.

This clone was seen a single time. The chain recombines TRBV6-2 or TRBV6-3 with TRBJ2-7, with 11 bases fitting TRBD2. V lost 6 bases, J lost 2 bases, and 15 bases stayed unmatched. The germline gives CDR1 MNHEY, CDR2 SVGEGT. The CDR3 consists of 18 residues. The DNA of the CDR3 is TGTGCCAGCAGCCCTGTCCTAGCGGGGGGCCTGAAAACCTACGAGCAGTACTTC. Its translation: CASSPVLAGGLKTYEQYF.

CDR3 sequence reads: CASSFLPGGTEAFF. CDR3 in DNA: TGCGCCAGCAGCTTCCTACCAGGGGGCACTGAAGCTTTCTTT. This rearrangement joins TRBV5-1 to TRBJ1-1; 7 bases line up with TRBD1. The CDR3 extends over 14 amino acids. V lost 2 bases and J lost 4; bases outside the gene matches: 5. Germline CDR1 reads SGHRS; CDR2 reads YFSETQ.

This chain joins TRBV6-6 and TRBJ2-7; TRBD1 aligns across 7 bases. Germline V lookup: CDR1 MNHNY, CDR2 SVGAGI (reference sequence). The CDR3 contains 13 residues. The J segment lost 3 bases and the V segment lost 5 bases, leaving 4 bases of the junction unmatched. The CDR3 spells CASSMDRNYEQYF. The CDR3 nucleotides are TGTGCCAGCAGTATGGACAGGAACTACGAGCAGTACTTC.